This TCR beta chain emerged from a study of CD8+ T cells in alopecia areata. The length of the CDR3 is 13 residues. Between the trimmed V and J ends, which lost 4 bases and 1 base, there was a span of 7 bases. CDR1 and CDR2 from the germline V gene are MNHEY and SMNVEV (reference sequence). Broader study findings: For baseline CD8+ expansion, any link to response stays uncertain with one nonresponder. Within the top 100, expanded CD8+ clones significantly decreased with tofacitinib, as did scalp clonality. Tofacitinib did not eliminate many expanded lesional clones from scalp or blood.

RNA was isolated and reverse transcribed to cDNA, the sequencing template. The assay was immunoSEQ multiplex PCR, and TCRdb's table has in-frame clones only and misses some. The sample shows over 80,000 clones, 44% of them seen only once. A note on this clone: Antigen: not known.

Specified treatment: oral pan-JAK inhibitor, 5-10 mg twice daily. The chain employs TRBV27 and TRBJ1-1; D not certain. The specimen was CD8+ T cells sorted from blood, collected at week 24, from a patient treated with tofacitinib. The origin of this receptor is a human donor with alopecia areata. CDR3 DNA: TGTGCCAGCAGTTCGCTACCGAACACTGAAGCTTTCTTT. This translates into CASSSLPNTEAFF.